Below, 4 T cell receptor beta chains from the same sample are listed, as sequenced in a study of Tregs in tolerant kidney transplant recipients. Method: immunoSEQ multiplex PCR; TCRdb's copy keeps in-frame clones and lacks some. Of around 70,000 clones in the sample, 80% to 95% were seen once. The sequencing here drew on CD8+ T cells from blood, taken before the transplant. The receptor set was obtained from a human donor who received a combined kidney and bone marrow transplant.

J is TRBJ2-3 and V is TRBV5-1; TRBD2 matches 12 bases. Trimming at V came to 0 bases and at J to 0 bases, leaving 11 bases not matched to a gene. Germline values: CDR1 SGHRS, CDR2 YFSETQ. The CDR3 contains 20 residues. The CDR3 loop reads CASSLGLAGAFAPSTDTQYF. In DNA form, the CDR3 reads TGCGCCAGCAGCTTGGGACTAGCGGGAGCCTTTGCACCTAGCACAGATACGCAGTATTTT.

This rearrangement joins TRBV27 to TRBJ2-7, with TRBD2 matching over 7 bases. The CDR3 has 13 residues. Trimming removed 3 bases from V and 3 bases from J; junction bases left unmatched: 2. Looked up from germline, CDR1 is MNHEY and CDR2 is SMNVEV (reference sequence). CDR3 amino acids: CASSLGGIYEQYF. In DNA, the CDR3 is TGTGCCAGCAGTTTGGGAGGGATCTACGAGCAGTACTTC.

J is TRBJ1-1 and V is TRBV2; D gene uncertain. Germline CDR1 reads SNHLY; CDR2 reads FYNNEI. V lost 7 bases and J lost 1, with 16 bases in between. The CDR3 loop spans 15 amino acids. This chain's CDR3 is CASIEPLGRNTEAFF. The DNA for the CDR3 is TGTGCCAGCATAGAACCCCTGGGGAGGAACACTGAAGCTTTCTTT.

CDR3 in amino acids: CASSLEGANLGDEQFF. The CDR3 DNA sequence: TGCGCCAGCAGCTTGGAGGGAGCGAACTTGGGCGATGAGCAGTTCTTC. This chain links TRBV5-1 with TRBJ2-1; the D gene is possibly TRBD2 (5 bases). This CDR3 spans 16 amino acids. Germline-derived CDR1 and CDR2 are SGHRS and YFSETQ. V shed 0 bases and J shed 8 bases, with 18 bases lying between them.